A single sample is the source of the 9 T cell receptor beta chains below, sequenced in a study of T cells in Graves' hyperthyroidism and ophthalmopathy. Template material for amplifying TCR beta CDR3 regions consisted of RNA transcripts. The TCR CDR3 was amplified in a first-round RT-PCR using the HTBI primer set. From the multiplex PCR reads, TCRdb called clonotypes with MiXCR, one entry per CDR3 protein. Of fewer than 450,000 distinct CDR3 sequences listed, around 15% are singletons. Sequenced material: blood. The receptor source for this set is a man aged 45-60 years with Graves' ophthalmopathy.

This clonotype has more than one count but fewer than ten. The chain links TRBV10-3 to TRBJ2-7; 10 nucleotides agree with TRBD2. CDR1 is ENHRY, CDR2 SYGVKD, per germline. This CDR3 is 16 amino acids long. Trimming removed 10 bases from V and 3 bases from J; junction bases left unmatched: 15. The CDR3 is CASQKAGGRINYEQYF. CDR3 bases: TGTGCCAGTCAGAAAGCGGGAGGGAGGATAAACTACGAGCAGTACTTC.

This clonotype was seen ten or more times. The V and J genes are TRBV30 and TRBJ2-7, with 7 bases identical to TRBD1. From germline, CDR1 is GTSNPN and CDR2 SVGIG (reference sequence). The CDR3 is 14 residues long. Trimming took 7 bases from V and 5 from J; bases not matched to a gene: 14. CDR3 protein: CASFRTGIRNEQYF. CDR3 nucleotides: TGTGCCTCGTTCAGGACAGGCATTAGAAACGAGCAGTACTTC.

J is TRBJ2-3 and V is TRBV11-1, with a weak D call TRBD2 (6 bases). Germline CDR1 is SGHAT and CDR2 is FQDESV (reference sequence). CDR3 length equals 14 residues. The ends were cut back, 4 bases at V and 3 bases at J, with 11 bases in the middle. CDR3 sequence: CASSSGLRTDTQYF. The CDR3 DNA is TGTGCCAGCAGCTCCGGACTAAGGACAGATACGCAGTATTTT.

The chain joins TRBV12-3 or TRBV12-4 to TRBJ2-3; D unclear. The CDR3 has 14 residues. V gave up 3 bases and J gave up 6 bases, with 13 bases separating them. CDR3 bases: TGTGCCAGCAGTTTTGAAGGTTTGTGGGATACGCAGTATTTT. Translating it yields CASSFEGLWDTQYF.

The gene calls are TRBV29-1 and TRBJ1-4; D gene ambiguous. Per the germline V gene, CDR1 is SQVTM and CDR2 is ANQGSEA. V dropped 4 bases and J dropped 2 bases, with 8 bases sitting between them. CDR3 size: 13 residues. Here the CDR3 DNA reads TGCAGCGTTGGATTTGCTACTAATGAAAAACTGTTTTTT. Translated: CSVGFATNEKLFF.

This clonotype was detected a few times. The CDR3 DNA sequence: TGTGCCAGCAGCTTACCCGCGGTGCAGGTTGGATCCTATGGCTACACCTTC. It specifies CASSLPAVQVGSYGYTF. The chain carries TRBV7-9 and TRBJ1-2; D call uncertain. V was shortened by 2 bases and J by 4 bases, with 20 bases between the two germline ends. Per germline, CDR1 SEHNR and CDR2 FQNEAQ (reference sequence). This CDR3 is built from 17 residues.

This clonotype has ten or more counts. This sequence joins TRBV7-9 and TRBJ2-7; tentative D call: TRBD2 (5 bases). Germline V gene lookup returns CDR1 SEHNR and CDR2 FQNEAQ (reference sequence). V was clipped by 4 bases and J by 6 bases, with 10 bases between them. CDR3 size: 12 residues. CDR3 region: CASSSNSAEQYF. The DNA for the CDR3 is TGTGCCAGCAGCTCGAATAGCGCCGAGCAGTACTTC. The complete variable domain, with remaining parts taken from reference TRBV7-9 and TRBJ2-7, reads DTGVSQNPRHKITKRGQNVTFRCDPISEHNRLYWYRQTLGQGPEFLTYFQNEAQLEKSRLLSDRFSAERPKGSFSTLEIQRTEQGDSAMYLCASSSNSAEQYFGPGTRLTVT.

This clonotype was detected many times. The chain combines TRBV5-1 with TRBJ2-7, with no clear D. V dropped 4 bases and J dropped 2 bases, with 13 bases sitting between them. Germline V gives CDR1 SGHRS, CDR2 YFSETQ. The CDR3 contains 14 residues. The CDR3 here is CASSVLQGAYEQYF. The CDR3 nucleotides read TGCGCCAGCAGCGTGTTACAAGGAGCCTACGAGCAGTACTTC.

In this sample, this clonotype turned up many times. This rearrangement joins TRBV7-9 to TRBJ2-1, with TRBD1 matching 9 bases. This CDR3 has 16 residues. Germline V lookup: CDR1 SEHNR, CDR2 FQNEAQ (reference sequence). V gave up 6 bases and J gave up 6 bases; unmatched junction bases: 12. CDR3 sequence (DNA): TGTGCCAGCAGGTCGGACAGGGGCCGAGGGGTCAATGAGCAGTTCTTC. It yields the protein CASRSDRGRGVNEQFF.